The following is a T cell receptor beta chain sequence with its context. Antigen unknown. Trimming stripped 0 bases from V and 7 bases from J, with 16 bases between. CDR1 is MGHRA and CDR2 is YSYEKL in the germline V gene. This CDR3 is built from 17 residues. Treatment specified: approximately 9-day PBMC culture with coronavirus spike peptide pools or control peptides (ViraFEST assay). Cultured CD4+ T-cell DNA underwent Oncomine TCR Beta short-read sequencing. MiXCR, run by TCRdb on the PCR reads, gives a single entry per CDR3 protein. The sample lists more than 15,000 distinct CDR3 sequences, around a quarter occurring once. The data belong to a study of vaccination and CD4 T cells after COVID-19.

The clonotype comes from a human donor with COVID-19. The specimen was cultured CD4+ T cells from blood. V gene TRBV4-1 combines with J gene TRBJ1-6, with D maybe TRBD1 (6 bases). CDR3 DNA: TGCGCCAGCAGCCAAGACGGACAGCGAAGGGCAAATTCACCCCTCCACTTT. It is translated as CASSQDGQRRANSPLHF.